A single T cell receptor (beta chain) is shown here with its context. This entry comes from a study of PD-1 blockade in classical Hodgkin lymphoma. The CDR3 consists of 16 residues. The germline CDR1 and CDR2 sequences are MNHEY and SMNVEV (reference sequence). Trimming at V came to 3 bases and at J to 2 bases, leaving 6 bases not matched to a gene. Specified time point: cycle 4 day 1 (C4D1), after five to seven weeks of nivolumab. Brentuximab vedotin exposure varied, and every patient relapsed after autologous stem cell transplantation. The protocol was immunoSEQ multiplex PCR, while the TCRdb copy is restricted to in-frame clones and leaves out a portion. This table holds roughly 20,000 clones, about 77% found once.

The sample consisted of peripheral blood mononuclear cells (PBMCs), taken before the fourth cycle of nivolumab. This sequence was found in a human donor with classical Hodgkin lymphoma. The J gene is TRBJ2-2, the V gene TRBV27; 7 nucleotides match TRBD2. CDR3 sequence: CASSFNGAGNTGELFF. The DNA for the CDR3 is TGTGCCAGCAGTTTTAATGGAGCGGGAAACACCGGGGAGCTGTTTTTT.